This entry describes one T cell receptor beta chain. Its binding antigen is unknown. No base quality information exists; no much larger clone differs at one position. CDR1 is given as MDHEN and CDR2 as SYDVKM, both from the germline V gene. From the cysteine through the phenylalanine, the CDR3 covers 14 amino acids. The DNA shown is the 42-base CDR3, in frame from base 1. Trimmed from V: 5 bases; trimmed from J: 7 bases; junction bases lacking a gene match: 7. The library was produced with 5' RACE. The sequencing machine was an Illumina HiSeq 2500. A second PCR of roughly 7 to 11 cycles was performed with a sample-barcoded 5' primer and a J-beta primer mix. Each TCR beta cDNA molecule received a unique molecular identifier from a template-switch 5' adaptor carrying 12 random nucleotides. Each sample yielded at least 2.5 million CDR3-containing paired-end reads. The Mint cDNA synthesis kit, primed by a TRBC-specific oligonucleotide, was used to synthesize first-strand cDNA from all RNA. Following uracil-DNA glycosylase treatment, all cDNA underwent a first 18-cycle PCR with the universal primers M1SS and BC2_uni_R. The paper's processing steps were these. For normalization, 1 million high-quality reads were randomly selected from each sample, with every read carrying a distinct molecular identifier. Instead of being binned into consensus sequences, reads with shared molecular identifiers were discarded. MiTCR, set to a Q25 quality threshold and the strictest error-elimination algorithm, was used for CDR3 identification, clonotype clustering and error correction. A nonparametric unseen species model using Euler transformation provided a lower-bound estimate of total TCR beta diversity. TCRdb applied fastp at Q25 and MiXCR to the public reads, then kept only in-frame beta chains. All rows with the same CDR3 protein become a single entry with the most common DNA and genes. The authors' filters were not applied to this entry. The sample yields some 1.4 million distinct CDR3 sequences; around two fifths were counted once. 7.9% of the sample rests with the top ten.

The sample belongs to a study of blood T cells in healthy people across ages (dated by TCRdb to about 2015). With regard to the full study: Template switching captured roughly one uniquely barcoded TCR beta cDNA molecule per two T cells in model experiments. Donors were grouped into four age groups: young (average 16 years), middle-aged (about 40), aged (around 66) and long-lived (just over 80). Using deep sequencing normalized with unique cDNA molecular identifiers, the study measured how TCR beta repertoire diversity changes with age. To avoid experimental bias, donors of different ages were randomly spread across the sequencing lanes. For two donors (one aged 18 to 30 and one aged 80 or older), the study analyzed two additional independent replicas of 1 million unique cDNA reads from the same blood draw. What the research found in general, with its limitations: Donor CMV infection status was unknown, potentially confounding age-related changes in expanded clonotypes. Estimates of total diversity based on one million sequenced T cells were regarded as lower bounds and as underestimates. Compared with the aged group, the long-lived group had more naive CD4+ T cells, fewer expanded clones and increased TCR diversity, a pattern suggesting age selection. A strong correlation was found between observed TCR beta diversity and the percentage of naive T cells measured by flow cytometry. Conclusive comparison of naive and antigen-experienced compartments was prevented by the profiling of bulk unsorted PBMCs. As age increased, observed TCR beta diversity per million T cells dropped in a roughly linear way, and a significant reduction was already evident by age 40.

Donors were a few dozen systemically healthy Caucasian individuals from Russia aged about 6 to 100 years. Ten milliliters of peripheral blood were drawn from each donor into EDTA-treated Vacutainer tubes. Ficoll-Paque density-gradient centrifugation was used to isolate PBMCs, with at least 7 million per sample. Trizol reagent was used to extract total RNA from the PBMCs, yielding at least 6 micrograms per sample. The percentages of naive CD45RAhigh/CD27high T cells were determined by flow cytometry on a PBMC aliquot from every donor. The material sequenced was blood. The sequence is built from TRBV28 and TRBJ2-7; 11 middle bases align to TRBD1. The receptor comes from a woman aged 18-29 years in good health. The CDR3 reads as follows: CASSPGQGVREQYF. The DNA sequence follows: TGTGCCAGCAGTCCGGGACAGGGGGTGCGGGAGCAGTACTTC. Reference TRBV28 and TRBJ2-7 proteins supply the regions before and after the CDR3; the full variable domain is: DVKVTQSSRYLVKRTGEKVFLECVQDMDHENMFWYRQDPGLGLRLIYFSYDVKMKEKGDIPEGYSVSREKKERFSLILESASTNQTSMYLCASSPGQGVREQYFGPGTRLTVT.